This T cell receptor beta chain originates from a study of blood T cell repertoires in COVID-19. Study as a whole: In each case, the material was cDNA or gDNA derived from T cells, B-cell-depleted T cells, or PBMCs.

All enrollees were about 18 to 89 years old and from fewer than 30 US areas. In assigning cohorts, the study relied on participant-reported clinical history. Within the 2 weeks before study entry, each person in the exposed group met a COVID-19 case. Trimming removed 6 bases from V and 5 bases from J; junction bases left unmatched: 6. Germline V gene data show CDR1 as SNHLY and CDR2 as FYNNEI. The CDR3 has 14 amino acids. Sequencing used immunoSEQ multiplex PCR; TCRdb keeps in-frame clones, though not all of them. The sample gives a few hundred thousand clones, around 84% of which show up once; 6.6% is in the top ten.

This TCR was recovered from a woman aged 45-60 years who had been exposed to COVID-19. The V gene is TRBV2, the J gene TRBJ1-2; 10 positions agree with TRBD1. The material sequenced was PBMCs or T cells enriched from blood (not recorded which). Here the CDR3 reads CASRGTGAGYGYTF. The DNA of the CDR3 is TGTGCCAGCAGAGGGACAGGGGCGGGGTATGGCTACACCTTC.